This TCR beta chain was identified during a study of blood T cell repertoires in COVID-19. Study details: Both acute and convalescent COVID-19 samples were obtained from the United States, Italy and Spain. PBMCs, B-cell-depleted T cells, or T cells provided the cDNA or gDNA that made up the material.

Data came from immunoSEQ multiplex PCR; TCRdb stores just in-frame clones and leaves some out. The sample lists about 270,000 clones; approximately 86% were seen once. Germline lookup yields CDR1 SGHTA and CDR2 FQGNSA. With V trimmed by 5 bases and J by 4 bases, 7 bases remained unmatched. The CDR3 totals 15 residues. Only a few counts were recorded for this clone. The TCR was taken from a man aged 40-55 years with active or convalescent COVID-19. The source material was peripheral blood. This rearrangement joins TRBV7-2 to TRBJ2-2, with 7 positions matching TRBD1. Written as DNA, the CDR3 is TGTGCCAGCAGCCGGACAGGATTGAGCACCGGGGAGCTGTTTTTT. Translated, it gives CASSRTGLSTGELFF.